This entry concerns a single T cell receptor (beta chain). This entry belongs to a study of blood T cell repertoires in COVID-19. Study at large: COVID-19 samples collected from the United States, Italy and Spain covered acute and convalescent phases. Nucleic acid was either cDNA or gDNA, and it came from T cells, B-cell-depleted T cells, or PBMCs.

Authors' processing steps: Estimates of nucleated cell counts were drawn from the amplification of reference gene primers. Sequencing used immunoSEQ multiplex PCR; TCRdb keeps in-frame clones, though not all of them. V and J calls and clone size follow that table, whereas D and trimming were derived from the DNA. The sample comprises some 170,000 clones, 82% of which are singletons, and 8.4% rests with the top ten. The receptor's source is a woman aged 70-85 years with acute or convalescent COVID-19. Sequencing input: peripheral blood.

DNA for the CDR3: TGTGCCAGCAGTTTGGGGACAGGGCGGTGGAATGAGCAGTTCTTC. Protein sequence: CASSLGTGRWNEQFF. The chain carries TRBV28 and TRBJ2-1; 9 bases are a match to TRBD1. With 3 bases clipped from V and 7 bases from J, the junction kept 7 bases outside the gene matches. This CDR3 is 15 amino acids long. Germline V gene data show CDR1 as MDHEN and CDR2 as SYDVKM.